This T cell receptor beta chain was recovered during a study of T cell changes during pregnancy in multiple sclerosis. Libraries were prepared by immunoSEQ multiplex PCR; TCRdb keeps only in-frame clonotypes and omits some of them. The sample lists about 50,000 clones; 80% to 95% were seen once. The CDR3 length is 14 residues. Germline V CDR1 and CDR2: MNHNY, SVGAGI (reference sequence). The V gene end was trimmed by 0 bases and the J gene end by 5 bases; junction bases not matched to a gene: 2. Sequencing was performed on CD4+ T cells from peripheral blood mononuclear cells, taken after pregnancy. The TCR comes from a female donor with multiple sclerosis, enrolled in a pregnancy study. The chain employs TRBV6-6 and TRBJ1-2; 8 bases match TRBD1. CDR3 residues: CASSYSDRAYGYTF. The DNA of the CDR3 is TGTGCCAGCAGTTACTCGGACAGGGCATATGGCTACACCTTC.